A selection of T cell receptor beta chains follows, all from one sample in a study of CD8+ T cells in alopecia areata. TCRdb's table, derived via immunoSEQ multiplex PCR, lists solely in-frame clones and lacks some. The table records 170,000 or so clones, approximately 56% of them present only once. Sequencing was performed on CD4+ T cells sorted from blood, taken at week 0. These receptors all stem from a human donor with alopecia areata. CDR3s include the opening cysteine and the closing phenylalanine or tryptophan. A D gene is named only where the DNA matches it firmly. Only part of the rows carry a size: once, few, many, or a class if the clone is expanded.

NA	TRBV6-5	few	TRBJ1-1	CASSYYQTAEAFF	TGTGCCAGCAGTTACTACCAGACGGCTGAAGCTTTCTTT
NA	TRBV6-6	NA	TRBJ1-2	CASSLQDYGYTF	TGTGCCAGCAGTTTACAGGACTATGGCTACACCTTC
NA	TRBV30	once	TRBJ2-7	CAWSVPGVYEQYF	TGTGCCTGGAGTGTACCGGGGGTCTACGAGCAGTACTTC
NA	TRBV30	NA	TRBJ2-2	CAWSLRELRTGELFF	TGTGCCTGGAGCCTTAGGGAGTTGAGGACCGGGGAGCTGTTTTTT
NA	TRBV30	NA	TRBJ1-1	CAWSVRWAAEGKDEAFF	TGTGCCTGGAGTGTACGATGGGCGGCGGAGGGTAAAGATGAAGCTTTCTTT
NA	TRBV10-3	NA	TRBJ1-2	CAISSFGGQNYGYTF	TGTGCCATCAGTTCTTTCGGGGGCCAAAACTATGGCTACACCTTC
NA	TRBV4-1	NA	TRBJ2-5	CASSPLRGETQYF	TGCGCCAGCAGCCCGCTCCGGGGGGAGACCCAGTACTTC
NA	TRBV11-2	NA	TRBJ2-2	CASSFNTGELFF	TGTGCCAGCAGCTTTAACACCGGGGAGCTGTTTTTT
TRBD1	TRBV29-1	once	TRBJ2-5	CSVTPLDRLQETQYF	TGCAGCGTCACCCCCCTGGACAGGCTCCAAGAGACCCAGTACTTC
TRBD1	TRBV28	NA	TRBJ2-7	CASSSGQTGEQYF	TGTGCCAGCAGTTCGGGACAGACCGGCGAGCAGTACTTC
NA	TRBV29-1	NA	TRBJ2-5	CSVGETQYF	TGCAGCGTCGGGGAGACCCAGTACTTC
NA	TRBV19	NA	TRBJ2-2	CASSIGVRQGGPGELFF	TGTGCCAGTAGTATTGGAGTCCGGCAGGGAGGACCCGGGGAGCTGTTTTTT
NA	TRBV5-1	NA	TRBJ1-5	CASSIQGNQPQHF	TGCGCCAGCAGCATACAGGGAAATCAGCCCCAGCATTTT
NA	TRBV29-1	NA	TRBJ1-5	CSVVENSNQPQHF	TGCAGCGTTGTAGAAAATAGCAATCAGCCCCAGCATTTT
NA	TRBV7-9	NA	TRBJ1-2	CASSEQQGYGYTF	TGTGCCAGCAGCGAACAACAGGGTTATGGCTACACCTTC
NA	TRBV29-1	NA	TRBJ2-7	CSVDRGTGYEQYF	TGCAGCGTTGATAGGGGAACCGGCTACGAGCAGTACTTC
NA	TRBV12-5	NA	TRBJ2-1	CASGTLLTGTYNEQFF	TGTGCTAGTGGTACCCTTCTGACGGGGACCTACAATGAGCAGTTCTTC
NA	TRBV5-1	NA	TRBJ2-5	CASKTASKETQYF	TGCGCCAGCAAAACAGCCTCAAAAGAGACCCAGTACTTC
NA	TRBV4-2	few	TRBJ1-5	CASSQGGANSNQPQHF	TGTGCCAGCAGCCAAGGCGGAGCTAATAGCAATCAGCCCCAGCATTTT
NA	TRBV30	NA	TRBJ1-6	CAWSGPSGPGSPLHF	TGTGCCTGGAGTGGCCCATCGGGACCTGGTTCACCCCTCCACTTT
TRBD1	TRBV5-1	NA	TRBJ2-7	CASSLDRGTYEQYF	TGCGCCAGCAGCTTGGACAGGGGGACTTACGAGCAGTACTTC
TRBD1	TRBV29-1	NA	TRBJ2-7	CSVQQGWDEQYF	TGCAGCGTCCAACAGGGGTGGGACGAGCAGTACTTC
NA	TRBV4-1	NA	TRBJ1-5	CASSQVDMGFSNQPQHF	TGCGCCAGCAGCCAAGTTGATATGGGTTTTAGCAATCAGCCCCAGCATTTT
NA	TRBV5-5	NA	TRBJ1-2	CASSLEVYGYTF	TGTGCCAGCAGCTTGGAAGTCTATGGCTACACCTTC
NA	TRBV18	NA	TRBJ2-6	CASSPPGGANVLTF	TGTGCCAGCTCACCCCCGGGGGGGGCCAACGTCCTGACTTTC
NA	TRBV2	NA	TRBJ2-7	CASSVAQTVDEQYF	TGTGCCAGCAGTGTTGCCCAGACCGTTGACGAGCAGTACTTC
TRBD1	TRBV29-1	NA	TRBJ2-7	CSVRTGNYEQYF	TGCAGCGTTCGGACAGGGAACTACGAGCAGTACTTC
NA	TRBV7-9	NA	TRBJ1-2	CASAPGYDYGYTF	TGTGCCAGCGCGCCAGGGTACGACTATGGCTACACCTTC
TRBD1	TRBV6-5	NA	TRBJ1-4	CASSYLGTGEEKLFF	TGTGCCAGCAGTTACCTCGGGACAGGGGAGGAAAAACTGTTTTTT
NA	TRBV30	NA	TRBJ2-5	CAWSRGLETQYF	TGTGCCTGGAGTCGTGGGTTAGAGACCCAGTACTTC
NA	TRBV30	NA	TRBJ1-6	CAWSAQRGNNSPLHF	TGTGCCTGGAGTGCTCAGAGGGGGAATAATTCACCCCTCCACTTT
NA	TRBV5-1	NA	TRBJ2-5	CASSVWAGETQYF	TGCGCCAGCAGTGTATGGGCCGGGGAGACCCAGTACTTC
NA	TRBV29-1	NA	TRBJ1-2	CSVPAGNLYGYTF	TGCAGCGTCCCTGCTGGGAACCTCTATGGCTACACCTTC
NA	TRBV30	NA	TRBJ1-2	CAWTYGIYGYTF	TGTGCCTGGACTTACGGGATCTATGGCTACACCTTC
TRBD1	TRBV5-1	few	TRBJ1-5	CASSEGGGRNQPQHF	TGCGCCAGCAGTGAAGGGGGCGGGCGCAATCAGCCCCAGCATTTT
TRBD1	TRBV5-1	NA	TRBJ2-7	CASSAGQVYEQYF	TGCGCCAGCAGCGCGGGACAGGTCTACGAGCAGTACTTC
NA	TRBV5-1	NA	TRBJ1-5	CASSPGGSFFNQPQHF	TGCGCCAGCAGCCCCGGGGGGTCCTTCTTCAATCAGCCCCAGCATTTT
NA	TRBV30	NA	TRBJ1-2	CAWSVGEPYGYTF	TGTGCCTGGAGTGTGGGAGAACCGTATGGCTACACCTTC
NA	TRBV5-6	NA	TRBJ1-5	CASSRDRSQPQHF	TGTGCCAGCAGCAGAGACAGGAGCCAGCCCCAGCATTTT
NA	TRBV7-6	NA	TRBJ1-5	CASSTGRYQPQHF	TGTGCCAGCAGCACAGGGAGGTATCAGCCCCAGCATTTT
TRBD1	TRBV29-1	few	TRBJ2-3	CSVELGQGTDTQYF	TGCAGCGTTGAATTAGGACAGGGGACAGATACGCAGTATTTT
NA	TRBV9	NA	TRBJ1-2	CASSVGHQGFYGYTF	TGTGCCAGCAGCGTAGGACATCAGGGGTTCTATGGCTACACCTTC